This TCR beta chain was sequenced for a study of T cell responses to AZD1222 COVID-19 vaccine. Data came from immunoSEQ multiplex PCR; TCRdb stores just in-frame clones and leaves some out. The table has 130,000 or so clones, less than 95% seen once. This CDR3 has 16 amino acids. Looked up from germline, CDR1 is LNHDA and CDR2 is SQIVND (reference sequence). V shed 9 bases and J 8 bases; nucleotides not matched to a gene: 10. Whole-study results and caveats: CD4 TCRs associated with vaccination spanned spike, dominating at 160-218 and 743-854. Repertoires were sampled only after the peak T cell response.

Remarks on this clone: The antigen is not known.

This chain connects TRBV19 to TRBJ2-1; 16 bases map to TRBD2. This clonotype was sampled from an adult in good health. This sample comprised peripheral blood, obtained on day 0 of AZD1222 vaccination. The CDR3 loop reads CASQPGTSGRAYEQFF. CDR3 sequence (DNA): TGTGCCAGCCAACCGGGGACTAGCGGGAGGGCCTATGAGCAGTTCTTC.